This T cell receptor (beta chain) was captured by sequencing in a study of Ad26.COV2.S vaccination and SARS-CoV-2 variants. Whole-study context: Intramuscularly, Ad26.COV2.S was given either once or twice, 56 days apart.

Assay used: immunoSEQ multiplex PCR; TCRdb lists only in-frame clones, some missing. The sample includes roughly 320,000 clones, roughly 84% of them seen just once. Findings of the study overall: Similar non-spike TCR breadth was seen in vaccine and placebo recipients. The placebo group had lower spike-specific TCR breadth than the vaccine recipients did.

The treatment here: about 20 received Ad26.COV2.S at low or high dose, single or two shots; 5 received placebo; per-sample allocation not given. Collection of the samples took place on day 63 after the first injection of vaccine or placebo. Vaccination used an Ad26 vector expressing Wuhan-strain SARS-CoV-2 spike. Concerning this clone: Its specificity is not known.

V gave up 3 bases and J gave up 4 bases, with 13 bases separating them. Germline-derived CDR1 and CDR2 are LNHDA and SQIVND (reference sequence). This CDR3 has 14 residues. Sequenced here: peripheral blood, sampled in a trial of Ad26.COV2.S vaccine versus placebo. The origin of this receptor is a person between 18 and 60 years old who received the Ad26.COV2.S COVID-19 vaccine or a placebo. V and J are TRBV19 and TRBJ2-7, with a tentative D call TRBD1 (5 bases). CDR3 region: CASSIWAGNYEQYF. The CDR3 DNA reads TGTGCCAGTAGTATTTGGGCAGGGAATTACGAGCAGTACTTC.